Only a few counts were recorded for the clone carrying this T cell receptor (beta chain). Its antigen is not known. These data are taken from a study of T cells in Graves' hyperthyroidism and ophthalmopathy. Study summary: Prior to any treatment, at the point of initial diagnosis, peripheral blood was collected. Findings of the study overall: The model's output predicted ophthalmopathy at a median of roughly 6.9 months prior to onset.

The germline gives CDR1 SGDLS, CDR2 YYNGEE. This CDR3 is 17 amino acids long. Trimming removed 3 bases from V and 0 bases from J; junction bases left unmatched: 9. Regions amplified from RNA transcripts were the TCR beta CDR3 regions. Researchers ran a first-round RT-PCR on the TCR CDR3 using the HTBI primer set. From the multiplex PCR reads, TCRdb called clonotypes with MiXCR, one entry per CDR3 protein. This repertoire shows roughly 570,000 distinct CDR3 sequences, about 15% found once; its top ten account for around 7.5%. Across 18 months, stable Graves' hyperthyroidism was marked by no progression to ophthalmopathy.

The chain links TRBV9 to TRBJ1-3; 7 bases are shared with TRBD1. The sequenced material came from blood. The sequence was obtained from a woman aged 25 to 39 with Graves' hyperthyroidism. The CDR3 bases are TGTGCCAGCAGCGCTTCTTTTCCAGGGGGCTCTGGAAACACCATATATTTT. This sequence encodes CASSASFPGGSGNTIYF.